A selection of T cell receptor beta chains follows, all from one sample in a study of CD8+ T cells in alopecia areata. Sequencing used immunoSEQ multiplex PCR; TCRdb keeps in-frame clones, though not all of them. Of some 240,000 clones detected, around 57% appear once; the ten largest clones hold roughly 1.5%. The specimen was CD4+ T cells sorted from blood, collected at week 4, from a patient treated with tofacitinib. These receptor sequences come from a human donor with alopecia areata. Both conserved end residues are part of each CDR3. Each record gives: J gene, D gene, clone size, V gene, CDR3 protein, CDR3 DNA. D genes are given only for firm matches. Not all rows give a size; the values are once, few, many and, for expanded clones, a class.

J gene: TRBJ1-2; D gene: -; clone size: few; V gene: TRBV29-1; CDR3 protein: CSVGGREDGYTF; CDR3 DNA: TGCAGCGTTGGCGGCAGGGAGGATGGCTACACCTTC
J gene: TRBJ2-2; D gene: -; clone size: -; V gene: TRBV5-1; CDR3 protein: CASRSEDTGELFF; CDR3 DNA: TGCGCCAGCAGATCGGAGGACACCGGGGAGCTGTTTTTT
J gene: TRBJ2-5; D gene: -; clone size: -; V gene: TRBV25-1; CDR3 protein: CASSELGTQETQYF; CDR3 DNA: TGTGCCAGCAGTGAATTGGGAACGCAAGAGACCCAGTACTTC
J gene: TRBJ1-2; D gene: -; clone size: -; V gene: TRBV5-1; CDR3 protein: CASSLPDNYGYTF; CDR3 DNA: TGCGCCAGCAGCTTGCCCGATAACTATGGCTACACCTTC
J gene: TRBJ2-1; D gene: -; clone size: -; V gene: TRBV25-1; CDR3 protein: CASSLEDEQFF; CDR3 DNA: TGTGCCAGCAGTCTTGAGGATGAGCAGTTCTTC
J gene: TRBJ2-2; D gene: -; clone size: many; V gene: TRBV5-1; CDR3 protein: CASSLPLTNTGELFF; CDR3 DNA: TGCGCCAGCAGTCTTCCCCTAACGAACACCGGGGAGCTGTTTTTT
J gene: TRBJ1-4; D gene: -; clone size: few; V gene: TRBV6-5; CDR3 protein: CASSYFDVRDSKLFF; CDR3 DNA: TGTGCCAGCAGTTATTTTGACGTCCGGGACTCGAAACTGTTTTTT
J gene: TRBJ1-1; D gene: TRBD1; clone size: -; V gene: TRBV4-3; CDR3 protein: CASSQRQTGGSTEAFF; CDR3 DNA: TGCGCCAGCAGCCAACGACAGACAGGGGGCTCTACTGAAGCTTTCTTT
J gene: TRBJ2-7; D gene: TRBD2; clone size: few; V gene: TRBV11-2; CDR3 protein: CASSLSPSGGMYEQYF; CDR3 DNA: TGTGCCAGCAGCTTATCCCCCTCCGGGGGGATGTACGAGCAGTACTTC
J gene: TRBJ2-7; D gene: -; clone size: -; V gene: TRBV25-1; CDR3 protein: CASSGQSAQYF; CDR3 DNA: TGTGCCAGCAGTGGGCAATCAGCGCAGTACTTC
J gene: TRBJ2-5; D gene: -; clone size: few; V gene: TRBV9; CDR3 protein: CASSPQTTQGETQYF; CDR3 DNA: TGTGCCAGCAGCCCACAAACTACTCAGGGGGAGACCCAGTACTTC
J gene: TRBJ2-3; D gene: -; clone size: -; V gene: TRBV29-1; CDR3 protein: CSTAGDTQYF; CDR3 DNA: TGCAGCACCGCAGGGGATACGCAGTATTTT
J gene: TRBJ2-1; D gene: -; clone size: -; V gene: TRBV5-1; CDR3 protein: CASSLGPPANEQFF; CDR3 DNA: TGCGCCAGCAGCTTGGGCCCCCCGGCCAATGAGCAGTTCTTC
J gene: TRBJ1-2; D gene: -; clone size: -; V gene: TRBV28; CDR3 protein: CASSGADNYGYTF; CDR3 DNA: TGTGCCAGCTCCGGGGCGGATAACTATGGCTACACCTTC
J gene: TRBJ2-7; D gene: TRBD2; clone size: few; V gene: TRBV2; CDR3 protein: CASSEASGGPYEQYF; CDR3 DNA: TGTGCCAGCAGTGAGGCTAGCGGGGGACCCTACGAGCAGTACTTC
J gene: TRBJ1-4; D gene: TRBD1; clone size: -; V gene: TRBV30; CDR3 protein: CAWSIGTANEKLFF; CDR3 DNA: TGTGCCTGGAGTATCGGGACAGCTAATGAAAAACTGTTTTTT
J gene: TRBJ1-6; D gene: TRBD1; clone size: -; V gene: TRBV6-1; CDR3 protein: CASSEATGVRNSPLHF; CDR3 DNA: TGTGCCAGCAGTGAAGCTACAGGGGTCCGGAATTCACCCCTCCACTTT
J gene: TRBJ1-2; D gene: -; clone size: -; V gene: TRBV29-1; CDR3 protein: CSVQGSDGYTF; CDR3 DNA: TGCAGCGTACAAGGCTCGGATGGCTACACCTTC
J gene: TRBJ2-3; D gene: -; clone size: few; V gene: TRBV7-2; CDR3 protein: CASSAVGAIDTQYF; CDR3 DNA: TGTGCCAGCAGCGCCGTCGGGGCAATAGATACGCAGTATTTT
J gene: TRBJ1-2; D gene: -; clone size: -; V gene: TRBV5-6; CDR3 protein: CASSLEWAYTF; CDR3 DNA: TGTGCCAGCAGCTTGGAATGGGCTTACACCTTC
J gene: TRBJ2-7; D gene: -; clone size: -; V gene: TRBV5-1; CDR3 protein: CASSLGTNSYEQYF; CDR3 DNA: TGCGCCAGCAGCTTAGGGACAAACTCCTACGAGCAGTACTTC
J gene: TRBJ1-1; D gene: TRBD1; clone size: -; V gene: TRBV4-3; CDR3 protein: CASSQGRGQGTFF; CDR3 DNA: TGCGCCAGCAGCCAAGGGAGAGGACAGGGGACTTTCTTT
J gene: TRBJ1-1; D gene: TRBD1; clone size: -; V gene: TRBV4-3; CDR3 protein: CASSQEGPGGTEAFF; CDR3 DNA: TGCGCCAGCAGCCAAGAAGGCCCAGGGGGGACTGAAGCTTTCTTT
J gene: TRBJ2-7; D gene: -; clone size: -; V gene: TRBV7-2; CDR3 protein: CAIAGASYEQYF; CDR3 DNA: TGTGCCATCGCAGGGGCCTCCTACGAGCAGTACTTC
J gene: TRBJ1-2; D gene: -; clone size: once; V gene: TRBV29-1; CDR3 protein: CAAVVSYGYTF; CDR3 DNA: TGTGCGGCGGTCGTAAGCTATGGCTACACCTTC
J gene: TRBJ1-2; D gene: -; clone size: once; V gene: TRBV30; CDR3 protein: CAWIGGNYGYTF; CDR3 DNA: TGTGCTTGGATAGGCGGAAACTATGGCTACACCTTC
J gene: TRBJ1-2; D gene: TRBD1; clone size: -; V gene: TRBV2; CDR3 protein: CASSEGQGAYYGYTF; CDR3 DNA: TGTGCCAGCAGTGAAGGACAGGGGGCGTACTATGGCTACACCTTC
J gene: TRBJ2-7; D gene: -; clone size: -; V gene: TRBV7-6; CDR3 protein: CASSLRVASDEQYF; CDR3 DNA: TGTGCCAGCAGCTTAAGGGTGGCTAGCGACGAGCAGTACTTC
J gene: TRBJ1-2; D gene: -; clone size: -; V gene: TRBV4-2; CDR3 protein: CASSQDKATGGYTF; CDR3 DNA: TGTGCCAGCAGCCAAGATAAGGCGACGGGCGGCTACACCTTC
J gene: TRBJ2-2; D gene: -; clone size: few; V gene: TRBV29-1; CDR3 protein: CSVDHQRSGELFF; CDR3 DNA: TGCAGCGTTGACCATCAACGCTCCGGGGAGCTGTTTTTT
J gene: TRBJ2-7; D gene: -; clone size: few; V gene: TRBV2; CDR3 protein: CASRLKPYEQYF; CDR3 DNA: TGTGCCAGCCGCCTTAAACCCTACGAGCAGTACTTC
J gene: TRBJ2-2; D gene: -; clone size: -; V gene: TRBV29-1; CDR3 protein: CSVEGGAGVLFF; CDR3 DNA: TGCAGCGTTGAAGGAGGGGCAGGGGTGCTGTTTTTT
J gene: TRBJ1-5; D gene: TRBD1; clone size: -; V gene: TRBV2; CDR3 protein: CASSAPGQAPYQPQHF; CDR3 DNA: TGTGCCAGCAGTGCACCGGGACAGGCCCCCTATCAGCCCCAGCATTTT
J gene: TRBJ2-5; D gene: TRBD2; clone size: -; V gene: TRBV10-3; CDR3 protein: CAISEPTGTQAGAQYF; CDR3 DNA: TGTGCCATCAGTGAGCCAACCGGGACCCAGGCGGGAGCCCAGTACTTC
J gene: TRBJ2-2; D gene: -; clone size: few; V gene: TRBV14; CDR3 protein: CASSPRYYGELFF; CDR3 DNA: TGTGCCAGCAGCCCCCGGTACTACGGGGAGCTGTTTTTT
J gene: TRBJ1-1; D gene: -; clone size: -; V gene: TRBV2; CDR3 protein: CASSPDRPREAFF; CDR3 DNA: TGTGCCAGCAGTCCTGACAGGCCCCGGGAAGCTTTCTTT
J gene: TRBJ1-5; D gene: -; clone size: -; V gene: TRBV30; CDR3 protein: CAWSVGDRPNQPQHF; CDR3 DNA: TGTGCCTGGAGTGTAGGTGACAGGCCAAATCAGCCCCAGCATTTT
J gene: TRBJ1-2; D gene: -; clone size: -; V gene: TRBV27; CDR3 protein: CASSLGTRYGYTF; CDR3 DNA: TGTGCCAGCAGTCTCGGGACCCGCTATGGCTACACCTTC
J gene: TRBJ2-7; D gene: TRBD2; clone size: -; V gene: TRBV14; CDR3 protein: CASSQPFGTSQYEQYF; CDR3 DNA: TGTGCCAGCAGTCAACCTTTCGGGACTAGTCAGTACGAGCAGTACTTC
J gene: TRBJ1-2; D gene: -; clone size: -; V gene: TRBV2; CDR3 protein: CASSQEQRNYGYTF; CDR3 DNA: TGTGCCAGCAGCCAGGAGCAGCGGAACTATGGCTACACCTTC
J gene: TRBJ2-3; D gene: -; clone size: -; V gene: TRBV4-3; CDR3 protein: CASSQDFGSTDTQYF; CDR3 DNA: TGCGCCAGCAGCCAAGATTTTGGGAGCACAGATACGCAGTATTTT
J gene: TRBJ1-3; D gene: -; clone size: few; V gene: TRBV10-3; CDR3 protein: CAISDVGDTIYF; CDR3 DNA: TGTGCCATCAGTGACGTCGGCGACACCATATATTTT
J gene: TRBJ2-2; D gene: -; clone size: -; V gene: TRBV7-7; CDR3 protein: CASSPLGAGELFF; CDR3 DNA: TGTGCCAGCAGCCCCCTCGGGGCCGGGGAGCTGTTTTTT
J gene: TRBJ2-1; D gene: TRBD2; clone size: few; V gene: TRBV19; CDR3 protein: CASSTNLRLAGAYNEQFF; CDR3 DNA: TGTGCCAGTAGTACGAATCTCCGACTAGCGGGGGCATACAATGAGCAGTTCTTC
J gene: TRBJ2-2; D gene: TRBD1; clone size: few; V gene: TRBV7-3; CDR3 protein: CASRGTGNTGELFF; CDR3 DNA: TGTGCCAGCCGAGGGACAGGGAACACCGGGGAGCTGTTTTTT
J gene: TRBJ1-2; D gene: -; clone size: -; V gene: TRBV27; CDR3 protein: CASSLSAVVSYGYTF; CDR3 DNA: TGTGCCAGCAGTTTATCGGCCGTCGTCAGCTATGGCTATACCTTC
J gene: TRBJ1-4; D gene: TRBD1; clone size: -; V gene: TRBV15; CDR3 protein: CATQQGATNEKLFF; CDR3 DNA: TGTGCCACCCAGCAGGGGGCAACTAATGAAAAACTGTTTTTT
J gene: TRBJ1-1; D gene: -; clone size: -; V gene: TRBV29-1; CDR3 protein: CSAGLSTVKNTEAFF; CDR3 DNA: TGCAGCGCCGGCTTGTCTACAGTAAAGAACACTGAAGCTTTCTTT
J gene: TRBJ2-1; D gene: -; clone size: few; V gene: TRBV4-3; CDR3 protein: CASSQLQGRDEQFF; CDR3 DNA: TGCGCCAGCAGCCAGCTCCAGGGGCGCGATGAGCAGTTCTTC
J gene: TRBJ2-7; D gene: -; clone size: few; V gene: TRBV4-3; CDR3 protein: CASSQDWSGGRSYEQYF; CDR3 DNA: TGCGCCAGCAGCCAAGATTGGTCGGGGGGCAGGTCCTACGAGCAGTACTTC
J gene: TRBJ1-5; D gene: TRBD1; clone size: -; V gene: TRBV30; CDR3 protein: CAWSVQQGGNQPQHF; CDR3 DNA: TGTGCCTGGAGTGTACAGCAGGGGGGCAATCAGCCCCAGCATTTT
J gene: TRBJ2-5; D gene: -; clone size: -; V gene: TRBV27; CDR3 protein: CASATFPRGETQYF; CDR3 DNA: TGTGCCAGCGCAACATTCCCGAGGGGAGAGACCCAGTACTTC